The 2 T cell receptor beta chains below all came from one sample that was sequenced in a study of blood T cell repertoires in COVID-19 (dated by TCRdb to 2020 to 2022). The receptor library was made with the immunoSEQ multiplex PCR assay. Here the immuneACCESS table is served through TCRdb, limited to in-frame sequences with V and J called. Missing clones are a known gap in these copies; in checked studies unresolved V genes cover under half, and the rest lacks a known reason. Counted in this sample were about 97,000 clones; approximately 81% of them appeared once. The ten largest clones capture 4% to 5.5% of the sample. The sequenced sample consisted of peripheral blood. Every receptor here comes from a man aged 55 to 70 with acute or convalescent COVID-19.

The CDR3 sequence: CASSHRDRNTGELFF. In nucleotides, the CDR3 is TGTGCCAGCAGCCACCGGGACAGGAACACCGGGGAGCTGTTTTTT. The chain joins TRBV7-2 to TRBJ2-2; 7 nucleotides align to TRBD1. The V segment lost 5 bases and the J segment 1 base; nucleotides outside the gene matches: 4. Germline lookup yields CDR1 SGHTA and CDR2 FQGNSA. The CDR3 totals 15 residues.

The rearrangement links TRBV18 to TRBJ1-4; no firm D call. The CDR3 has 12 residues. Germline V CDR1 and CDR2: KGHSH, LQKENI. V lost 3 bases, J lost 8 bases, and 7 bases lay in between. The DNA of the CDR3 is TGTGCCAGCTCACCTAGCGAGGAAAAACTGTTTTTT. Its translation is CASSPSEEKLFF.